Listed here is a single T cell receptor (beta chain). Its antigen target is currently unknown. The input lacks base qualities; no much larger clone sits a single base away. TCRbeta CDR3 regions were amplified from genomic DNA by means of the immunoSEQ Assay, a bias-controlled multiplex PCR. As for the original processing: The number of nucleated cells in each sample was estimated by amplification of reference gene primers within the assay. Sequence reads were collapsed and filtered to measure the absolute abundance of every unique TCRbeta CDR3 rearrangement. For each sample, productive Simpson clonality was calculated as the square root of Simpson's diversity index over productive rearrangements. TCRdb re-hosts the immuneACCESS table, in-frame sequences only. Its copies lack some clones; in the studies checked, an unresolved V gene accounts for under half of them, and the cause for the rest is not known. V, J and clone size reflect that table, while D and trimming were determined from the DNA. For this sample there are around 170,000 clones; 84% appear just once. The top ten hold roughly an eighth of the sample.

This sample is drawn from a study of blood T cell repertoires in COVID-19 (dated by TCRdb to the early 2020s). For the wider study: Samples covering the acute and convalescent phases of COVID-19 were provided by collaborators in the United States, Italy and Spain. The material from the prospective study consisted of cDNA or gDNA derived from T cells, B-cell-depleted T cells, or PBMCs. The dataset comprised deeply sampled blood TCRbeta repertoires from subjects exposed to, actively infected with, or recovered from COVID-19. A freely available public database, intended as a resource for researchers studying the immune response to SARS-CoV-2, is where the repertoires were released. The samples were drawn from two sources: the first 160 participants of the ongoing ImmuneRACE study, and 950 to 1,500 subjects contributed by 6 global collaborators. The sample metadata nearly always contained a de-identified subject ID, COVID-19 status, age in years and sex. Where available, HLA class I and class II types were taken from metadata supplied by the sample provider and were not determined by assay-based typing.

Study-wide conclusions, independent of this receptor: The quantity of clinical and demographic metadata differed by source and by participant and was supplied without curation.

Collaborating institutions collected whole blood in K2EDTA tubes following their own protocols. For TCRbeta analysis, collaborator samples were shipped as frozen whole blood, as isolated PBMCs, or as DNA extracted from either sample type. The source of this sequence is a man between 25 and 39 years old with active or convalescent COVID-19. The sample taken for sequencing was peripheral blood.

The nucleotide sequence is given as TGTGCCAGTAGTGACCGGACAGCCTTCTCTGGAAACACCATATATTTT. The translation is CASSDRTAFSGNTIYF. In this chain, TRBV19 is recombined with TRBJ1-3; TRBD1 is possibly the D segment (6 matching bases). Reading the germline V gene (reference sequence) gives CDR1 LNHDA and CDR2 SQIVND. The cysteine opens and the phenylalanine closes a CDR3 of 16 amino acids. Only the CDR3 DNA stays, 48 bases, in frame from base 1. V gives up 5 bases and J gives up 0 bases, and the segment between their germline ends measures 14 bases.